The source of this T cell receptor beta chain is a study of blood T cell repertoires in COVID-19. How the authors handled the data: Researchers report that nucleated cell counts were estimated from reference gene primer amplification. Only in-frame clones appear in the TCRdb table, and some are missing; sequencing was by immunoSEQ multiplex PCR. V and J calls and clone size are as listed in that table; D and trimming were resolved from the DNA. The sample yields 300,000 to 350,000 clones, 89% seen once. Germline CDR1 and CDR2: SGHNT and YYREEE (reference sequence). The CDR3 sequence is 17 residues long. The ends lost 0 bases at V and 5 bases at J; junction bases unmatched: 13. Individuals aged roughly 18 to 95 years were recruited from roughly 23 US areas. Cohort allocation depended upon clinical history that participants reported. Donors of Cohort 3 who recovered were those that had two negative PCRs, clearance, or symptom resolution.

The receptor was derived from a woman in her twenties or thirties who had recovered from COVID-19. Sequencing used PBMCs or T cells enriched from blood (not recorded which). The genes are TRBV5-4 and TRBJ2-7; 8 bases align to TRBD2. This CDR3 reads CASSLAATREGINEQYF. DNA of the CDR3: TGTGCCAGCAGCTTGGCCGCAACACGGGAGGGTATCAACGAGCAGTACTTC.